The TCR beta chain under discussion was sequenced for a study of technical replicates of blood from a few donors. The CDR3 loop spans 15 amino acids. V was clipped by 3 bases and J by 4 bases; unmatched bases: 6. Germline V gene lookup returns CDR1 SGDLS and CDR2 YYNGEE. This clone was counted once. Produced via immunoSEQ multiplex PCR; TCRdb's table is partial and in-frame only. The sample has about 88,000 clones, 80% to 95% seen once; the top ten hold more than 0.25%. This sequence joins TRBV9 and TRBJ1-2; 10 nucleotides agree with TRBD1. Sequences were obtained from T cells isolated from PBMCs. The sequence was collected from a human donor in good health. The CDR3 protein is CASSGTGGKPYGYTF. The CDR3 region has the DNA TGTGCCAGCAGCGGGACAGGGGGTAAACCCTATGGCTACACCTTC.